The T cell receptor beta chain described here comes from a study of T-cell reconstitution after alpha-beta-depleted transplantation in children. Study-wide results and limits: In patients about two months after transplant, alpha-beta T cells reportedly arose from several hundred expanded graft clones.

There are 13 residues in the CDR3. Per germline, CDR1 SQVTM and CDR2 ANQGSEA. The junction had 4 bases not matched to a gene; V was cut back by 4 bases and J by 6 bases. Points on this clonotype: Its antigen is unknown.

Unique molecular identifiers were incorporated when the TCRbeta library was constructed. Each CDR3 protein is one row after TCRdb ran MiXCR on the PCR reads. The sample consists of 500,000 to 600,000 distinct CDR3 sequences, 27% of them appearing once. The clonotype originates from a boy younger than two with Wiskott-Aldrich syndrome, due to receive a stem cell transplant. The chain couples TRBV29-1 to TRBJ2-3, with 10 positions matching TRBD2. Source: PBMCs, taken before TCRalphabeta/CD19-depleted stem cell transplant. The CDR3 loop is CSVGLAGADTQYF. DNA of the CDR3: TGCAGCGTTGGTCTAGCGGGAGCGGATACGCAGTATTTT.